In its sample, the clone carrying this T cell receptor beta chain was seen a few times. Its antigen is undetermined. These data belong to a study of T cells after yellow fever vaccination. Study observations and caveats: CD4 and CD8 compartments shared a small share of clonotypes.

Germline V gives CDR1 SGDLS, CDR2 YYNGEE. Trimming removed 2 bases from V and 2 bases from J; junction bases left unmatched: 4. CDR3 length: 15 residues. As TCR cDNA was made by 5'RACE template switching, a universal primer site and UMIs were added. TCRdb re-called the 5' RACE reads through MiXCR, storing one row per CDR3 protein. The sample shows 450,000 to 650,000 distinct CDR3 sequences, roughly 12% of them seen only once. The TCR sequence derives from a man between 25 and 39 years old who received the YFV17D yellow fever vaccine. The genes are TRBV9 and TRBJ2-1; 7 bases fit TRBD2. The sequenced sample was PBMCs, obtained on the day of the yellow fever booster vaccination. The DNA for the CDR3 is TGTGCCAGCAGCGTGGGGGGAGGGACCTACAATGAGCAGTTCTTC. Its protein product is CASSVGGGTYNEQFF. Drawing the rest from reference TRBV9 and TRBJ2-1, the complete variable domain is DSGVTQTPKHLITATGQRVTLRCSPRSGDLSVYWYQQSLDQGLQFLIQYYNGEERAKGNILERFSAQQFPDLHSELNLSSLELGDSALYFCASSVGGGTYNEQFFGPGTRLTVL.